This entry concerns a single T cell receptor beta chain. The data belong to a study of cytomegalovirus exposure and HLA in healthy donors. Both 60 Vbeta primers and 13 Jbeta primers went into the PCR. The repertoire was sequenced with immunoSEQ multiplex PCR; TCRdb's copy has only in-frame clones and lacks some. This sample has under 200,000 clones, with around 69% found just once. The CDR3 loop spans 16 amino acids. The V gene end was trimmed by 0 bases and the J gene end by 4 bases; junction bases not matched to a gene: 4. Looked up from germline, CDR1 is MNHEY and CDR2 is SVGAGI. The TCR comes from a man in his 60s in good health and CMV-seronegative. This chain links TRBV6-5 with TRBJ2-1; 9 bases fit TRBD2. The sequenced sample consisted of PBMCs. CDR3: CASSYSLAGVYNEQFF. The CDR3 coding sequence is TGTGCCAGCAGTTACTCATTAGCGGGGGTTTACAATGAGCAGTTCTTC.